The 22 T cell receptor beta chains presented below share a single source sample, sequenced in a study of blood T cell repertoires in COVID-19. Method: immunoSEQ multiplex PCR; TCRdb's copy keeps in-frame clones and lacks some. Of fewer than 130,000 clones in the sample, approximately 80% were seen once. The sequencing input was peripheral blood. These receptors came from a man aged 70 or older with active or convalescent COVID-19.

The J gene is TRBJ1-1, the V gene TRBV5-4; D possibly corresponds to TRBD1 (5 bases). V shed 3 bases and J shed 1 base, with 16 bases lying between them. The CDR3 is 16 amino acids. Germline loops: CDR1 SGHNT, CDR2 YYREEE (reference sequence). DNA of the CDR3: TGTGCCAGCAGCTCAGGGCCGACCGACGGGAACACTGAAGCTTTCTTT. It encodes CASSSGPTDGNTEAFF. The full variable domain, in which reference TRBV5-4 and TRBJ1-1 provide the parts outside the CDR3, is ETGVTQSPTHLIKTRGQQVTLRCSSQSGHNTVSWYQQALGQGPQFIFQYYREEENGRGNFPPRFSGLQFPNYSSELNVNALELDDSALYLCASSSGPTDGNTEAFFGQGTRLTVV.

This sequence joins TRBV10-2 and TRBJ2-3, with 9 bases aligning to TRBD2. Unmatched junction bases numbered 9, after V lost 7 bases and J lost 4 bases. Germline CDR1 WSHSY, CDR2 SAAADI. The CDR3 is 15 amino acids. The CDR3 here is CASTLGLAWADTQYF. The CDR3 DNA reads TGCGCCAGCACCCTAGGACTAGCGTGGGCAGATACGCAGTATTTT.

The chain couples TRBV24-1 to TRBJ1-1; unclear D gene. Germline CDR1 and CDR2: KGHDR and SFDVKD. Trimming removed 2 bases from V and 1 base from J, with 10 bases in between. The CDR3 covers 15 residues. This CDR3 reads CATSDSSDWNTEAFF. DNA for the CDR3: TGTGCCACCAGTGATTCCAGTGACTGGAACACTGAAGCTTTCTTT.

V usage is TRBV10-1 and J usage is TRBJ2-1, with TRBD1 identical over 8 bases. The CDR3 runs to 15 residues. In germline, CDR1 is WNHNN, CDR2 SYGVQD (reference sequence). After removal of 9 bases from V and 2 bases from J, the junction contained 9 bases not matched to a gene. CDR3 loop: CASSIYRGTYNEQFF. CDR3 nucleotides: TGCGCCAGTTCAATCTACAGGGGGACCTACAATGAGCAGTTCTTC.

The J gene is TRBJ2-7, the V gene TRBV5-1; D is unresolved. Germline V CDR1 and CDR2: SGHRS, YFSETQ. Between the trimmed V and J ends, which lost 0 bases and 3 bases, there was a span of 7 bases. The CDR3 has 13 amino acids. The DNA of the CDR3 is TGCGCCAGCAGCTTGGGCGGATACTACGAGCAGTACTTC. Protein sequence: CASSLGGYYEQYF.

The chain links TRBV2 to TRBJ1-4; TRBD1 aligns across 7 bases. V lost 9 bases to trimming and J lost 6 bases; unmatched junction nucleotides: 13. The CDR3 sequence is 15 residues long. Germline loops: CDR1 SNHLY, CDR2 FYNNEI. CDR3 in amino acids: CASTITGQVYEKLFF. CDR3 sequence (DNA): TGTGCCAGTACGATTACAGGACAGGTATATGAAAAACTGTTTTTT.

The rearrangement joins TRBV5-6 to TRBJ2-1; 7 bases agree with TRBD1. Germline loops: CDR1 SGHDT, CDR2 YYEEEE. The CDR3 loop spans 16 amino acids. The ends lost 1 base at V and 3 bases at J; junction bases unmatched: 7. CDR3 sequence (DNA): TGTGCCAGCAGCTTGTCAGGGGGAGCAGTCTACAATGAGCAGTTCTTC. Amino acid sequence: CASSLSGGAVYNEQFF.

V and J are TRBV5-4 and TRBJ2-5, with 9 positions matching TRBD2. Germline assignment: CDR1 SGHNT and CDR2 YYREEE (reference sequence). CDR3 length equals 16 residues. Trimming cost V 4 bases and J 2 bases; bases outside gene matches: 9. CDR3 sequence (DNA): TGTGCCAGCAGCCCCTGGGGAGCGGGGGGACAAGAGACCCAGTACTTC. Its protein product is CASSPWGAGGQETQYF.

The chain carries TRBV2 and TRBJ1-1, with a possible D match to TRBD1 (5 bases). The CDR3 totals 14 residues. Trimming shortened V by 9 bases and J by 3 bases, and 17 bases separated the two germline ends. The germline CDR1 and CDR2 sequences are SNHLY and FYNNEI. In DNA form, the CDR3 reads TGTGCCAGTAAGAGGACAAGGGTGGACACTGAAGCTTTCTTT. Translation: CASKRTRVDTEAFF.

V is TRBV10-3 and J is TRBJ2-5; TRBD2 matches at 7 bases. Germline V gene lookup returns CDR1 ENHRY and CDR2 SYGVKD. This CDR3 is 13 amino acids long. The ends lost 4 bases at V and 3 bases at J; junction bases unmatched: 2. CDR3: CAISGGREETQYF. Here the CDR3 DNA reads TGTGCCATCAGTGGGGGGAGGGAAGAGACCCAGTACTTC.

The chain employs TRBV6-5 and TRBJ1-2; D is unclear. V was pared by 2 bases and J by 4 bases, with 11 bases between. Germline-derived CDR1 and CDR2 are MNHEY and SVGAGI. The length of the CDR3 is 14 residues. CDR3 nucleotide sequence: TGTGCCAGCAGTTACGCAACCAAAGCCTATGGCTACACCTTC. Translating it yields CASSYATKAYGYTF.

For the CDR3, the DNA is TGTGCCAGTAGTATAGAGACAGTTAATGAAAAACTGTTTTTT. This codes for CASSIETVNEKLFF. The J gene is TRBJ1-4, the V gene TRBV19, with D possibly TRBD1 on 5 matching bases. The CDR3 totals 14 residues. From germline, CDR1 is LNHDA and CDR2 SQIVND (reference sequence). Trimming took off 0 bases at V and 4 bases at J, with 6 bases between the two ends.

The chain joins TRBV28 to TRBJ1-1, with a tentative D call TRBD1 (5 bases). The germline gives CDR1 MDHEN, CDR2 SYDVKM. The germline V and J ends were trimmed by 4 bases and 0 bases, with 15 bases remaining between them. CDR3 length: 16 amino acids. The CDR3 sequence is CASSSTGFQLNTEAFF. CDR3 sequence (DNA): TGTGCCAGCAGTTCAACAGGATTTCAGTTGAACACTGAAGCTTTCTTT.

V usage is TRBV28 and J usage is TRBJ2-4; D might be TRBD1 (6 bases). Germline V lookup: CDR1 MDHEN, CDR2 SYDVKM. The V and J ends lost 5 bases and 1 base respectively, with 18 bases between them. CDR3 size: 17 residues. The CDR3 coding sequence is TGTGCCAGCAGTCGGACAGTCGGTCAAGGGGCCAAAAACATTCAGTACTTC. Residues: CASSRTVGQGAKNIQYF.

This clone occurred many times. The chain recombines TRBV7-9 with TRBJ1-2; TRBD1 is a possible D gene (5 bases). Trimming cost V 2 bases and J 4 bases, with 14 bases left between them. This CDR3 spans 15 amino acids. In germline, CDR1 is SEHNR, CDR2 FQNEAQ (reference sequence). In DNA form, the CDR3 reads TGTGCCAGCAGCTTATCCGCGGACGGGGGCTATGGCTACACCTTC. Protein product: CASSLSADGGYGYTF.

This chain links TRBV7-2 with TRBJ2-5; 8 bases are a match to TRBD2. This CDR3 contains 14 residues. CDR1 SGHTA and CDR2 FQGNSA come from the germline V gene. With 5 bases clipped from V and 2 bases from J, the junction kept 4 bases outside the gene matches. DNA for the CDR3: TGTGCCAGCAGCCCCCAGCGGGGGCAAGAGACCCAGTACTTC. Its protein is CASSPQRGQETQYF.

This clone was seen a handful of times. The V gene is TRBV30, the J gene TRBJ1-5; 7 bases map to TRBD1. The germline V gene has CDR1 GTSNPN and CDR2 SVGIG (reference sequence). Unmatched junction bases numbered 4, after V lost 5 bases and J lost 0 bases. The CDR3 is made up of 14 amino acids. In DNA, the CDR3 is TGTGCCTGGGCAGGGGGGAATAGCAATCAGCCCCAGCATTTT. Translating gives CAWAGGNSNQPQHF.

The chain uses TRBV6-2 or TRBV6-3 and TRBJ2-2, with 9 bases identical to TRBD2. CDR3 length equals 15 residues. Germline values: CDR1 MNHEY, CDR2 SVGEGT. Trimming cost V 5 bases and J 0 bases; bases outside gene matches: 1. CDR3 DNA: TGTGCCAGCAGTCGACTAGCGGCGAACACCGGGGAGCTGTTTTTT. This encodes CASSRLAANTGELFF.

The gene calls are TRBV10-3 and TRBJ2-7; 7 positions match TRBD1. The CDR3 covers 14 residues. V was clipped by 5 bases and J by 5 bases; unmatched bases: 9. Germline CDR1 is ENHRY and CDR2 is SYGVKD. The chain's CDR3 is CAISHTTGSNEQYF. For the CDR3, the DNA is TGTGCCATCAGTCATACGACAGGGTCGAACGAGCAGTACTTC.

The CDR3 sequence: CASRWTSGNYNEQFF. CDR3 DNA: TGTGCCAGCAGATGGACTAGCGGGAACTACAATGAGCAGTTCTTC. This sequence joins TRBV6-5 and TRBJ2-1; TRBD2 matches at 12 bases. The trim removed 6 bases at V and 3 bases at J, leaving 3 bases unmatched. The CDR3 has 15 residues. Germline CDR1 and CDR2: MNHEY and SVGAGI.

Remarks on this clone: Distinct nucleotide sequences in the sample also encode this CDR3. The chain recombines TRBV18 with TRBJ2-1, with D hard to call. V shed 2 bases and J shed 0 bases, with 8 bases lying between them. Germline V gene lookup returns CDR1 KGHSH and CDR2 LQKENI. This CDR3 region has 15 residues. Written as DNA, the CDR3 is TGTGCCAGCTCACCAAATGGCGGCTCCTACAATGAGCAGTTCTTC. Translated, it gives CASSPNGGSYNEQFF. Full variable domain (remainder filled in from reference TRBV18 and TRBJ2-1): NAGVMQNPRHLVRRRGQEARLRCSPMKGHSHVYWYRQLPEEGLKFMVYLQKENIIDESGMPKERFSAEFPKEGPSILRIQQVVRGDSAAYFCASSPNGGSYNEQFFGPGTRLTVL.

This clone was counted a single time. V is TRBV6-2 or TRBV6-3 and J is TRBJ2-1; TRBD2 might be the D (6 bases). The CDR3 sequence is 13 residues long. Germline V gene lookup returns CDR1 MNHEY and CDR2 SVGEGT. The germline V and J ends were trimmed by 5 bases and 8 bases, with 13 bases remaining between them. CDR3 region: CASSQQWGDEQFF. In DNA, the CDR3 is TGTGCCAGCAGTCAACAGTGGGGGGATGAGCAGTTCTTC.